Below are 27 T cell receptor beta chains sequenced from a single sample in a study of blood T cell repertoires in COVID-19. The assay was immunoSEQ multiplex PCR, and TCRdb's table has in-frame clones only and misses some. The sample carries 120,000 or so clones, about 83% recorded once. Sequenced material: peripheral blood. Receptor source: a man in his sixties with acute or convalescent COVID-19.

The chain uses TRBV2 and TRBJ2-5; TRBD1 matches at 12 bases. Losses at the gene ends were 8 bases for V and 4 bases for J; bases not matched to a gene: 5. The CDR3 sequence is 14 residues long. The germline V gene has CDR1 SNHLY and CDR2 FYNNEI. CDR3: CASGGTGGGETQYF. CDR3 nucleotide sequence: TGTGCCAGCGGAGGGACAGGGGGCGGAGAGACCCAGTACTTC.

The chain recombines TRBV7-2 with TRBJ2-7; D is unclear. The germline V and J ends were trimmed by 2 bases and 1 base, with 6 bases remaining between them. In germline, CDR1 is SGHTA, CDR2 FQGNSA. The CDR3 consists of 13 residues. The CDR3 loop is CASSLLISYEQYF. CDR3 nucleotides: TGTGCCAGCAGCTTACTTATTTCCTACGAGCAGTACTTC.

This rearrangement joins TRBV11-2 to TRBJ2-7; 7 bases fit TRBD1. With 0 bases clipped from V and 4 bases from J, the junction kept 6 bases outside the gene matches. The CDR3 is made up of 15 amino acids. Germline CDR1 reads SGHAT; CDR2 reads FQNNGV. CDR3 loop: CASSLDLSRGYEQYF. Written as DNA, the CDR3 is TGTGCCAGCAGCTTAGATCTTAGCAGGGGGTACGAGCAGTACTTC. The complete variable domain, with remaining parts taken from reference TRBV11-2 and TRBJ2-7, reads EAGVAQSPRYKIIEKRQSVAFWCNPISGHATLYWYQQILGQGPKLLIQFQNNGVVDDSQLPKDRFSAERLKGVDSTLKIQPAKLEDSAVYLCASSLDLSRGYEQYFGPGTRLTVT.

The chain employs TRBV6-5 and TRBJ2-2; TRBD1 is a possible D gene (5 bases). The germline gives CDR1 MNHEY, CDR2 SVGAGI. Trimming removed 6 bases from V and 4 bases from J, with 12 bases in between. The CDR3 contains 14 residues. CDR3 bases: TGTGCCAGCAGCGGCAACAGGATCACCGGGGAGCTGTTTTTT. Protein product: CASSGNRITGELFF.

J is TRBJ2-5 and V is TRBV11-1; 7 positions agree with TRBD2. Germline lookup yields CDR1 SGHAT and CDR2 FQDESV (reference sequence). The CDR3 totals 14 residues. The V gene end was trimmed by 4 bases and the J gene end by 3 bases; junction bases not matched to a gene: 5. DNA of the CDR3: TGTGCCAGCAGCTGGGGAGGGACCGAAGAGACCCAGTACTTC. As protein: CASSWGGTEETQYF.

The chain uses TRBV5-5 and TRBJ1-1, with 8 bases aligning to TRBD1. This CDR3 spans 15 amino acids. From germline, CDR1 is SGHKS and CDR2 YYEKEE (reference sequence). The ends lost 2 bases at V and 7 bases at J; junction bases unmatched: 10. For the CDR3, the DNA is TGTGCCAGCAGCTTTCACCCCGGGACAGGAAGTGAAGCTTTCTTT. Translated: CASSFHPGTGSEAFF.

This chain joins TRBV19 and TRBJ2-5, with 8 bases identical to TRBD2. V gave up 7 bases and J gave up 3 bases; unmatched junction bases: 16. The CDR3 totals 17 residues. The germline CDR1 and CDR2 sequences are LNHDA and SQIVND (reference sequence). The CDR3 sequence is CASTLRGGPGREETQYF. The CDR3, as DNA: TGTGCCAGTACACTCCGCGGGGGGCCTGGGAGGGAAGAGACCCAGTACTTC.

This clone was seen a few times. The J gene is TRBJ2-3, the V gene TRBV28; 10 bases align to TRBD2. V shed 3 bases and J 6 bases; nucleotides not matched to a gene: 18. CDR1 is MDHEN and CDR2 is SYDVKM in the germline V gene. The CDR3 runs to 19 residues. CDR3 loop: CASSFPLWGRSGGQDTQYF. CDR3 DNA: TGTGCCAGCAGTTTCCCTCTCTGGGGCCGTAGCGGGGGGCAGGATACGCAGTATTTT.

V and J are TRBV12-3 or TRBV12-4 and TRBJ2-7; D possibly corresponds to TRBD1 (5 bases). CDR3 length equals 11 residues. V gave up 6 bases and J gave up 5 bases, with 8 bases separating them. Here the CDR3 DNA reads TGTGCCAGCAGCTGGGGCGACGAGCAGTACTTC. Protein sequence: CASSWGDEQYF.

The chain joins TRBV2 to TRBJ1-3; possibly TRBD1 for D (5 bases). Per germline, CDR1 SNHLY and CDR2 FYNNEI. V lost 4 bases and J lost 2, with 12 bases in between. There are 15 residues in the CDR3. The DNA for the CDR3 is TGTGCCAGCAGTGGGGCTAGACAGCCTGGAAACACCATATATTTT. This translates into CASSGARQPGNTIYF.

This chain links TRBV18 with TRBJ1-1; D gene uncertain. V lost 4 bases, J lost 1 base, and 16 bases lay in between. CDR1 is KGHSH and CDR2 is LQKENI in the germline V gene. This CDR3 spans 16 amino acids. The CDR3 sequence: CASSLTTIEPNTEAFF. CDR3 bases: TGTGCCAGCTCACTAACCACGATCGAGCCGAACACTGAAGCTTTCTTT.

The chain combines TRBV5-1 with TRBJ1-4, with a possible D match to TRBD1 (6 bases). The V end lost 4 bases, the J end lost 8 bases, and 15 bases lay between the germline ends. Germline V CDR1 and CDR2: SGHRS, YFSETQ. This CDR3 has 14 residues. The CDR3 DNA sequence: TGCGCCAGCAGCCCTCAGGGGATTCGCGAAAAACTGTTTTTT. Translated: CASSPQGIREKLFF.

The chain carries TRBV9 and TRBJ2-2, with TRBD2 as a possible D gene (6 bases). Trimming stripped 0 bases from V and 3 bases from J, with 15 bases between. The V gene's germline CDR1 is SGDLS and CDR2 YYNGEE. The CDR3 is made up of 17 amino acids. The CDR3 DNA follows: TGTGCCAGCAGCGTAGCTCCCGGGAGCATGTACACCGGGGAGCTGTTTTTT. It specifies CASSVAPGSMYTGELFF.

This chain joins TRBV18 and TRBJ1-4; TRBD1 agrees at 8 bases. CDR1 and CDR2 from the germline V gene are KGHSH and LQKENI. The CDR3 consists of 15 residues. Trimming cost V 0 bases and J 4 bases; bases outside gene matches: 1. The CDR3 bases are TGTGCCAGCTCACCACCGGGACAGGTTAATGAAAAACTGTTTTTT. Translation: CASSPPGQVNEKLFF.

This chain links TRBV15 with TRBJ1-6; unclear D gene. V was clipped by 0 bases and J by 0 bases, with 6 bases between them. In germline, CDR1 is LNHNV, CDR2 YYDKDF (reference sequence). The CDR3 consists of 16 residues. For the CDR3, the DNA is TGTGCCACCAGCAGAGACGGGAACTCCTATAATTCACCCCTCCACTTT. This encodes CATSRDGNSYNSPLHF.

The chain carries TRBV9 and TRBJ2-1, with 10 bases aligning to TRBD2. The germline V gene encodes CDR1 SGDLS and CDR2 YYNGEE. The V gene end was trimmed by 0 bases and the J gene end by 6 bases; junction bases not matched to a gene: 3. This CDR3 has 15 residues. Here the CDR3 DNA reads TGTGCCAGCAGCGTAGCTAGCGGGAGTTCCAATGAGCAGTTCTTC. It is translated as CASSVASGSSNEQFF. The full variable domain, its missing parts supplied by reference TRBV9 and TRBJ2-1, is DSGVTQTPKHLITATGQRVTLRCSPRSGDLSVYWYQQSLDQGLQFLIQYYNGEERAKGNILERFSAQQFPDLHSELNLSSLELGDSALYFCASSVASGSSNEQFFGPGTRLTVL.

The J gene is TRBJ2-2, the V gene TRBV28, with 10 bases fitting TRBD1. The J segment lost 5 bases and the V segment lost 7 bases, leaving 7 bases of the junction unmatched. This CDR3 is built from 15 residues. The germline gives CDR1 MDHEN, CDR2 SYDVKM. DNA for the CDR3: TGTGCCAGCACCCGACAGGGGGCGGGAACCGGGGAGCTGTTTTTT. Translating it yields CASTRQGAGTGELFF.

The V gene is TRBV27, the J gene TRBJ1-6; 7 bases line up with TRBD1. With V trimmed by 5 bases and J by 8 bases, 15 bases remained unmatched. The CDR3 has 17 residues. Germline-derived CDR1 and CDR2 are MNHEY and SMNVEV (reference sequence). The CDR3: CASSLKPYRGVDSPLHF. As DNA, the CDR3 is TGTGCCAGCAGTCTCAAACCCTACAGGGGTGTAGATTCACCCCTCCACTTT.

The chain has TRBV6-6 and TRBJ2-3; 7 bases are shared with TRBD1. J gave up 1 base and V 5 bases, and 3 bases lay outside the gene matches. Germline assignment: CDR1 MNHNY and CDR2 SVGAGI (reference sequence). The CDR3 covers 14 residues. The CDR3 region has the DNA TGTGCCAGCAGTGGACAGGTCCGCACAGATACGCAGTATTTT. Translated: CASSGQVRTDTQYF.

This clone was picked up one time. The chain joins TRBV29-1 to TRBJ2-1; 7 bases agree with TRBD1. The CDR3 runs 13 residues. In germline, CDR1 is SQVTM, CDR2 ANQGSEA. J gave up 3 bases and V 3 bases, and 2 bases lay outside the gene matches. The CDR3 loop reads CSVDRDSYNEQFF. CDR3 sequence (DNA): TGCAGCGTTGATCGGGACAGCTACAATGAGCAGTTCTTC.

The chain has TRBV3-1 (or the pseudogene TRBV3-2) and TRBJ2-7, with 10 bases matching TRBD1. This CDR3 has 18 amino acids. Germline trimming cut 3 bases from V and 0 bases from J; bases unmatched to any gene: 11. CDR1 and CDR2 (germline): LGHDT, YNNKEL (reference sequence). The CDR3 here is CASSHSSDRGSSSYEQYF. The CDR3, as DNA: TGTGCCAGCAGCCACAGTTCGGACAGGGGGTCGAGCTCCTACGAGCAGTACTTC.

The chain couples TRBV6-5 to TRBJ2-6; 9 bases are a match to TRBD1. Germline V gene lookup returns CDR1 MNHEY and CDR2 SVGAGI. J lost 3 bases, V lost 4 bases, and 4 bases had no gene match. This CDR3 comprises 16 residues. CDR3 sequence: CASSSDRGYGANVLTF. The CDR3 nucleotides are TGTGCCAGCAGTTCGGACAGGGGATATGGGGCCAACGTCCTGACTTTC.

Concerning this clone itself: One junction end disagrees with the germline gene, perhaps due to a read error. J is TRBJ1-1 and V is TRBV19; D possibly corresponds to TRBD1 (5 bases). Germline V gene sequence: CDR1 LNHDA, CDR2 SQIVND (reference sequence). The CDR3 loop spans 12 amino acids. The CDR3 sequence: CASSPRDPGVIF. CDR3 sequence (DNA): TGTGCCAGTAGTCCTCGGGACCCGGGGGTTATCTTT.

V is TRBV2 and J is TRBJ1-2; 8 bases map to TRBD1. Germline CDR1 and CDR2: SNHLY and FYNNEI. V was pared by 2 bases and J by 12 bases, with 11 bases of the junction left unmatched. The CDR3 runs 14 residues. CDR3 DNA: TGTGCCAGCAGTGAAACAGGGGGGATGCTTGCCCACACCTTC. It yields the protein CASSETGGMLAHTF.

The gene calls are TRBV25-1 and TRBJ2-1, with TRBD2 identical over 7 bases. CDR1 MGHDK and CDR2 SYGVNS come from the germline V gene. The CDR3 length is 16 residues. V trimming: 4 bases; J trimming: 6 bases; junction bases outside the gene matches: 12. CDR3 sequence reads: CASSAGRGLVSNEQFF. As DNA, the CDR3 is TGTGCCAGCAGTGCGGGCCGAGGACTAGTGAGCAATGAGCAGTTCTTC.

The rearrangement links TRBV9 to TRBJ1-4; TRBD1 aligns across 8 bases. Per the germline V gene, CDR1 is SGDLS and CDR2 is YYNGEE. Germline trimming cut 6 bases from V and 3 bases from J; bases unmatched to any gene: 4. This CDR3 has 14 residues. CDR3 sequence: CASNKQGANEKLFF. As DNA, the CDR3 is TGTGCCAGCAACAAACAGGGGGCTAATGAAAAACTGTTTTTT. The full variable domain, with the rest looked up from reference TRBV9 and TRBJ1-4, is DSGVTQTPKHLITATGQRVTLRCSPRSGDLSVYWYQQSLDQGLQFLIQYYNGEERAKGNILERFSAQQFPDLHSELNLSSLELGDSALYFCASNKQGANEKLFFGSGTQLSVL.

CDR3 amino acids: CASRHLRENEQYF. The CDR3 DNA reads as TGTGCCAGCAGGCACCTCCGGGAGAACGAGCAGTACTTC. The chain recombines TRBV3-1 (or the pseudogene TRBV3-2) with TRBJ2-7, with D tentatively TRBD2 (6 bases). The germline gives CDR1 LGHDT, CDR2 YNNKEL (reference sequence). This CDR3 comprises 13 residues. V was shortened by 6 bases and J by 5 bases, with 14 bases between the two germline ends.